This section outlines one T cell receptor (beta chain) sequence together with its context. Its matching antigen is unknown. The germline gives CDR1 WSHSY, CDR2 SAAADI. Trimming at V came to 4 bases and at J to 8 bases, leaving 14 bases not matched to a gene. This CDR3 has 17 residues. The source of the sample is a study of cytomegalovirus exposure and HLA in healthy donors. Turning to the study itself: Unique TCR beta sequences numbering 95 million to 130 million came from around 180 million T cells in an earlier analysis. Study outcomes and limitations: In a later analysis, a genetic analysis reported fewer productive-TCR N-insertions in an Asian-associated ancestry cluster than the cohort average. In presence/absence analyses, roughly uniform sequencing depth across donors was assumed.

13 Jbeta primers and 60 Vbeta primers were used for the PCR. The assay was immunoSEQ multiplex PCR, and TCRdb's table has in-frame clones only and misses some. The sample includes roughly 90,000 clones, around three quarters of them seen just once. Material: PBMCs. The rearrangement joins TRBV10-2 to TRBJ1-4; 9 bases align to TRBD1. The source of this sequence is a woman between 40 and 50 years old in good health and CMV-seropositive. DNA of the CDR3: TGCGCCAGCAGTGCACGTCAGCGGGGACAGGGTGGAGAAAAACTGTTTTTT. It is translated as CASSARQRGQGGEKLFF.